What follows are 26 T cell receptor beta chains derived from one specimen sequenced in a study of T cells after yellow fever vaccination. TCRdb itself ran the 5' RACE reads through MiXCR, one entry per CDR3 protein. The sample comprises more than 200,000 distinct CDR3 sequences, 3.6% of which are singletons, and over 15% rests with the top ten. Sequencing was performed on PBMCs, taken 15 days after the yellow fever booster vaccination. The receptor set was obtained from a young man who received the YFV17D yellow fever vaccine.

V usage is TRBV19 and J usage is TRBJ2-5; tentatively, D is TRBD1 or TRBD2 (5 bases each). The length of the CDR3 is 14 residues. The germline gives CDR1 LNHDA, CDR2 SQIVND (reference sequence). V lost 6 bases and J lost 5, with 16 bases in between. CDR3: CASRRGTTRETQYF. As DNA, the CDR3 is TGTGCCAGTAGGAGAGGGACCACCAGGGAGACCCAGTACTTC.

This clonotype was counted ten times or more. The gene calls are TRBV3-1 and TRBJ2-5; TRBD2 aligns across 8 bases. In germline, CDR1 is LGHDT, CDR2 YNNKEL (reference sequence). The V and J ends lost 0 bases and 0 bases, in that order; junction bases with no gene match: 9. This CDR3 is built from 18 residues. The CDR3 nucleotides are TGTGCCAGCAGCCAAGATCTGGTTGGCGGGGGGTACCAAGAGACCCAGTACTTC. This codes for CASSQDLVGGGYQETQYF.

This clonotype was recorded at least ten times. V is TRBV20-1 and J is TRBJ2-7; weak D call: TRBD2 (5 bases). This CDR3 has 14 residues. V was cut by 0 bases and J by 3 bases, with 12 bases left in between. CDR1 is DFQATT, CDR2 SNEGSKA, per germline (reference sequence). The CDR3 loop is CSARDPDGGYEQYF. The CDR3 DNA is TGCAGTGCTAGAGATCCGGACGGAGGCTACGAGCAGTACTTC.

This clonotype was counted ten times or more. V and J are TRBV27 and TRBJ2-1; no reliable D call. The germline V gene encodes CDR1 MNHEY and CDR2 SMNVEV (reference sequence). The CDR3 length is 11 residues. Between the trimmed V and J ends, which lost 8 bases and 8 bases, there was a span of 10 bases. DNA of the CDR3: TGTGCCAGCCGAAGGTACGATGAGCAGTTCTTC. This translates into CASRRYDEQFF.

This clonotype was counted only a few times. This chain joins TRBV7-2 and TRBJ1-6; unclear D gene. Trimming took 1 base from V and 6 from J, leaving 7 bases between them. In germline, CDR1 is SGHTA, CDR2 FQGNSA. This CDR3 has 14 amino acids. The CDR3 protein is CASSLGVSNSPLHF. CDR3 nucleotides: TGTGCCAGCAGCTTAGGAGTTTCTAATTCACCCCTCCACTTT. Looking up the rest from reference TRBV7-2 and TRBJ1-6 gives the full variable domain: GAGVSQSPSNKVTEKGKDVELRCDPISGHTALYWYRQSLGQGLEFLIYFQGNSAPDKSGLPSDRFSAERTGGSVSTLTIQRTQQEDSAVYLCASSLGVSNSPLHFGNGTRLTVT.

This clonotype was seen only a few times. The chain recombines TRBV4-3 with TRBJ2-3, with 10 bases matching TRBD2. Germline CDR1 LGHNA, CDR2 YSLEER. CDR3 length: 18 amino acids. Trimming at V came to 4 bases and at J to 2 bases, leaving 12 bases not matched to a gene. CDR3 loop: CASSPGGSGGRNTDTQYF. DNA for the CDR3: TGCGCCAGCAGCCCGGGGGGTAGCGGGGGGCGGAACACAGATACGCAGTATTTT.

This clonotype has a handful of counts. This chain links TRBV5-1 with TRBJ2-2; 8 bases align to TRBD1. The ends lost 3 bases at V and 3 bases at J; junction bases unmatched: 7. This CDR3 spans 16 amino acids. In germline, CDR1 is SGHRS, CDR2 YFSETQ. As DNA, the CDR3 is TGCGCCAGCAGCTCTGGGGGGACAGGACACACCGGGGAGCTGTTTTTT. It encodes CASSSGGTGHTGELFF.

At least ten counts were recorded for this clonotype. The genes are TRBV6-5 and TRBJ2-5, with D perhaps TRBD1 or TRBD2 (7 bases each). Germline V gene sequence: CDR1 MNHEY, CDR2 SVGAGI. Between the trimmed V and J ends, which lost 2 bases and 4 bases, there was a span of 11 bases. This CDR3 has 14 residues. The CDR3 DNA follows: TGTGCCAGCAGTTACACCAGGGGGGGAGAGACCCAGTACTTC. Its translation is CASSYTRGGETQYF.

This clonotype occurred many times. The genes are TRBV29-1 and TRBJ2-1; D is perhaps TRBD2 (7 bases). This CDR3 contains 16 residues. V lost 5 bases and J 7 bases, leaving 24 bases between the germline ends. Germline-derived CDR1 and CDR2 are SQVTM and ANQGSEA. CDR3 loop: CSVYNRGATWGNEQFF. In DNA, the CDR3 is TGCAGCGTTTACAACCGGGGGGCCACTTGGGGGAATGAGCAGTTCTTC.

This clonotype was detected many times. CDR3 nucleotides: TGTGCCAGCAGCCCGAGAAGCTCCTACAATGAGCAGTTCTTC. Protein sequence: CASSPRSSYNEQFF. The chain combines TRBV7-9 with TRBJ2-1, with no clear D. CDR1 is SEHNR and CDR2 is FQNEAQ in the germline V gene (reference sequence). V lost 5 bases, J lost 0 bases, and 8 bases lay in between. The CDR3 length is 14 residues.

This clonotype was counted at least ten times. This sequence joins TRBV10-3 and TRBJ2-1; 7 bases line up with TRBD1. The CDR3 loop spans 13 amino acids. Germline CDR1 reads ENHRY; CDR2 reads SYGVKD. After removal of 6 bases from V and 8 bases from J, the junction contained 7 bases not matched to a gene. CDR3 sequence: CAISLTGTDEQFF. Written as DNA, the CDR3 is TGTGCCATCAGCCTGACAGGGACCGATGAGCAGTTCTTC.

In DNA form, the CDR3 reads TGTGCCAGCAGCGATGAAGTTTGGCGCGGAGGCTACACCTTC. Amino acids: CASSDEVWRGGYTF. The V gene is TRBV4-2, the J gene TRBJ1-2; the D is unclear. The ends were cut back, 5 bases at V and 8 bases at J, with 18 bases in the middle. CDR1 is LGHNA, CDR2 YNFKEQ, per germline. The CDR3 contains 14 residues.

This clonotype was counted at least ten times. The chain has TRBV5-6 and TRBJ2-7; 7 bases match TRBD1. This CDR3 region has 13 residues. Germline assignment: CDR1 SGHDT and CDR2 YYEEEE. V shed 3 bases, J shed 3 bases, and the junction held 3 bases outside the gene matches. The CDR3 coding sequence is TGTGCCAGCAGCTCCACAGGGGACTACGAGCAGTACTTC. Translated: CASSSTGDYEQYF.

This clonotype came up many times. The CDR3 spells CASSAPRGALVAPGELFF. The CDR3 DNA follows: TGCGCCAGCAGCGCACCTCGGGGGGCTCTAGTTGCGCCCGGGGAGCTGTTTTTT. The chain is built from TRBV5-1 and TRBJ2-2, with D possibly being TRBD2 (7 bases). This CDR3 is 18 amino acids long. Germline-derived CDR1 and CDR2 are SGHRS and YFSETQ. Trimming left V 4 bases short and J 6 bases short, with 25 bases between.

At least ten counts were recorded for this clonotype. The CDR3 sequence: CASSLVKAVEETQYF. In DNA, the CDR3 is TGCGCCAGCAGCTTGGTGAAAGCGGTGGAAGAGACCCAGTACTTC. The chain employs TRBV5-1 and TRBJ2-5; weak D call: TRBD2 (5 bases). The CDR3 runs 15 residues. Trimming shortened V by 0 bases and J by 3 bases, and 12 bases separated the two germline ends. CDR1 is SGHRS, CDR2 YFSETQ, per germline.

The chain employs TRBV11-3 and TRBJ1-1, with a tentative D call TRBD1 (5 bases). The CDR3 length is 15 residues. Germline loops: CDR1 SGHNT, CDR2 YENEEA. V shed 5 bases and J shed 2 bases, with 15 bases lying between them. The CDR3 DNA is TGTGCCAGCAGCCTGAGCGTCCAGGGAAACACTGAAGCTTTCTTT. It codes for CASSLSVQGNTEAFF.

This clonotype was counted ten times or more. This chain's CDR3 is CASSAPGQGTTEAFF. As DNA, the CDR3 is TGCGCCAGCAGCGCACCGGGACAGGGTACCACTGAAGCTTTCTTT. The chain is built from TRBV5-1 and TRBJ1-1; 9 bases are a match to TRBD1. The CDR3 is made up of 15 amino acids. With 4 bases clipped from V and 4 bases from J, the junction kept 8 bases outside the gene matches. The germline V gene encodes CDR1 SGHRS and CDR2 YFSETQ.

This clonotype was seen at least ten times. V and J are TRBV5-1 and TRBJ2-7; 9 positions match TRBD1. Germline V gives CDR1 SGHRS, CDR2 YFSETQ. Trimming took 5 bases from V and 2 from J; bases not matched to a gene: 8. The CDR3 loop spans 15 amino acids. The CDR3 spells CASRMGDRETYEQYV. For the CDR3, the DNA is TGCGCCAGCAGAATGGGGGACAGGGAGACCTACGAGCAGTACGTC.

This clonotype came up many times. This rearrangement joins TRBV4-3 to TRBJ1-1; possibly TRBD1 for D (5 bases). V was pared by 1 base and J by 1 base, with 7 bases between. This CDR3 spans 14 amino acids. Germline assignment: CDR1 LGHNA and CDR2 YSLEER. Here the CDR3 reads CASSQVGGNTEAFF. DNA for the CDR3: TGCGCCAGCAGCCAAGTGGGGGGGAACACTGAAGCTTTCTTT.

This clonotype was seen ten or more times. The chain uses TRBV6-6 and TRBJ1-2, with D tentatively TRBD1 (6 bases). The CDR3 is made up of 14 amino acids. With 0 bases removed from V and 7 bases from J, the gap between germline ends came to 12 bases. Germline V lookup: CDR1 MNHNY, CDR2 SVGAGI (reference sequence). The CDR3, as DNA: TGTGCCAGCAGTTACTCAAGGGGGGCGGGTGGCTACACCTTC. Its translation: CASSYSRGAGGYTF.

This clonotype has at least ten counts. The rearrangement uses TRBV27 and TRBJ1-2, with 10 bases matching TRBD1. The germline gives CDR1 MNHEY, CDR2 SMNVEV (reference sequence). This CDR3 is 16 amino acids long. Germline trimming cut 3 bases from V and 2 bases from J; bases unmatched to any gene: 6. The CDR3 here is CASSFAGQGRNYGYTF. CDR3 coding DNA: TGTGCCAGCAGTTTTGCGGGACAGGGGAGAAACTATGGCTACACCTTC.

This clonotype was counted ten times or more. V and J are TRBV4-1 and TRBJ2-1; 7 positions agree with TRBD2. The V segment lost 1 base and the J segment 4 bases; nucleotides outside the gene matches: 7. CDR3 length: 16 amino acids. Germline assignment: CDR1 MGHRA and CDR2 YSYEKL. Written as DNA, the CDR3 is TGCGCCAGCAGCCAAGGTGGCGGGGGTCATTACAATGAGCAGTTCTTC. Protein: CASSQGGGGHYNEQFF.

This clonotype was detected many times. The V call is TRBV12-3 or TRBV12-4, the J call TRBJ2-3, with D perhaps being TRBD1 or TRBD2 (5 bases each). Trimming removed 5 bases at V and 0 bases at J, with 15 bases between. The CDR3 runs 16 residues. The CDR3 loop reads CASSPKPGPSTDTQYF. The CDR3 DNA is TGTGCCAGCAGTCCGAAACCGGGGCCTAGCACAGATACGCAGTATTTT.

This clonotype occurred many times. The chain carries TRBV10-1 and TRBJ2-1; TRBD1 aligns across 11 bases. V shed 1 base and J 6 bases; nucleotides not matched to a gene: 5. CDR1 and CDR2 from the germline V gene are WNHNN and SYGVQD (reference sequence). CDR3 length: 16 amino acids. CDR3 coding DNA: TGCGCCAGCAGTGAGTTCCCTGGGACAGGGGGCAATGAGCAGTTCTTC. Translating it yields CASSEFPGTGGNEQFF.

Many counts were recorded for this clonotype. The chain has TRBV20-1 and TRBJ1-2; no clear D gene. Between the trimmed V and J ends, which lost 5 bases and 0 bases, there was a span of 7 bases. Germline V gene data show CDR1 as DFQATT and CDR2 as SNEGSKA (reference sequence). The CDR3 has 12 residues. CDR3 nucleotides: TGCAGTGCTGCAGTCGCTAACTATGGCTACACCTTC. Translated: CSAAVANYGYTF.

The sample holds many counts of this clonotype. V usage is TRBV7-2 and J usage is TRBJ1-1, with 8 bases identical to TRBD1. V lost 5 bases to trimming and J lost 10 bases; unmatched junction nucleotides: 15. The germline CDR1 and CDR2 sequences are SGHTA and FQGNSA. This CDR3 spans 15 amino acids. In DNA, the CDR3 is TGTGCCAGCAGCGTGACCTACCGCAGGGGGCGAGGAGCTTTCTTT. Translation: CASSVTYRRGRGAFF.